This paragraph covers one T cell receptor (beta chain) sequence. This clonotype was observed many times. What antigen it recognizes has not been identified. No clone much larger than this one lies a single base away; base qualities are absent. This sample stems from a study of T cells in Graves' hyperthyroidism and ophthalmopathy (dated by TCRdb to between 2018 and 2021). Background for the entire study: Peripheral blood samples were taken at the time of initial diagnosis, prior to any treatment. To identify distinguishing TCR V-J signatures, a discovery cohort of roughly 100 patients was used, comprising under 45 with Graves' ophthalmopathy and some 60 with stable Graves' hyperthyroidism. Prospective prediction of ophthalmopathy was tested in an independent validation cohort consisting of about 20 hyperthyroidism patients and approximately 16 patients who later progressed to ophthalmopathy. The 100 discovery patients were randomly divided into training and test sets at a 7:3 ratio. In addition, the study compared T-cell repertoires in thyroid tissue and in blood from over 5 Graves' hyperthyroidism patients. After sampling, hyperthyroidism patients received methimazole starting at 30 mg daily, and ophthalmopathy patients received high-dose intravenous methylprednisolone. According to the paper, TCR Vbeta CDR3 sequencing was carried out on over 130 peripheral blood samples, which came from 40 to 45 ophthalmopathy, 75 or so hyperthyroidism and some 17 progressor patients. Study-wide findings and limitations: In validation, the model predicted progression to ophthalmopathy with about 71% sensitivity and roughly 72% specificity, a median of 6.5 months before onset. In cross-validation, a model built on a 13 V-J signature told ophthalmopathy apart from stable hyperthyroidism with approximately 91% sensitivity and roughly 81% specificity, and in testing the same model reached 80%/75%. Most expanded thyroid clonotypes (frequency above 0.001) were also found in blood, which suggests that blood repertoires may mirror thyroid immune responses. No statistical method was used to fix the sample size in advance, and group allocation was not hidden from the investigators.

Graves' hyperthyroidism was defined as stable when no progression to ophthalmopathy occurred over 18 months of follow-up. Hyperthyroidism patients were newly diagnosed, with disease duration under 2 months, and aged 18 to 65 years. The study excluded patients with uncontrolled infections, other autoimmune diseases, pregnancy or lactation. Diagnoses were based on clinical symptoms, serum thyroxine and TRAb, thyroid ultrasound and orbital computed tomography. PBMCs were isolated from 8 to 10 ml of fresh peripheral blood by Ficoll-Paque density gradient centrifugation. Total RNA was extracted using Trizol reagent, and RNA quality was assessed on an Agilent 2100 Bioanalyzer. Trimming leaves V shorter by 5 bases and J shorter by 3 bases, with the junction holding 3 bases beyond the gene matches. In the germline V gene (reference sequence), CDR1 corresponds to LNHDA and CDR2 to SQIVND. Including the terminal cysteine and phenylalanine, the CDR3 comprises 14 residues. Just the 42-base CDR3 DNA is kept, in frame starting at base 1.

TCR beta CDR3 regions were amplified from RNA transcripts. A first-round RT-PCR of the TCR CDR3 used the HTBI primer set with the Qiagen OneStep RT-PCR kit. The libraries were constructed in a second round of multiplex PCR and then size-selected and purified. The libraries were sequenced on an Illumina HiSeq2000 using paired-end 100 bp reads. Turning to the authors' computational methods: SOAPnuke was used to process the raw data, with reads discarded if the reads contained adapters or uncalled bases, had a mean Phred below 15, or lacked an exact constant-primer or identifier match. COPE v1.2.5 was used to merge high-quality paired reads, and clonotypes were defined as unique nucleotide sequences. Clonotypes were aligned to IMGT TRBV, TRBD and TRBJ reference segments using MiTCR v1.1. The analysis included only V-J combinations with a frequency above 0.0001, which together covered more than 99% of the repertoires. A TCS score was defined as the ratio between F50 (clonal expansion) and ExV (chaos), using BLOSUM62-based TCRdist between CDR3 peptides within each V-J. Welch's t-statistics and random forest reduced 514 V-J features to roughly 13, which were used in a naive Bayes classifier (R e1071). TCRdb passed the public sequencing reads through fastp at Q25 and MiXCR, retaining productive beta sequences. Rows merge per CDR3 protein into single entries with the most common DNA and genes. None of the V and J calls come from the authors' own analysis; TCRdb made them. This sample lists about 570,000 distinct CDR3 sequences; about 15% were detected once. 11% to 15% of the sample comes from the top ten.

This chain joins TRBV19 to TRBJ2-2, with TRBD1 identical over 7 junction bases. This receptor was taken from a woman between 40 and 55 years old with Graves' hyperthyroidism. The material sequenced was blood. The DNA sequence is TGTGCCAGTAGTCAAACAGGGGACACCGGGGAGCTGTTTTTT. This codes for CASSQTGDTGELFF.